Below are 25 T cell receptor beta chains sequenced from a single sample in a study of T cell repertoires in cytomegalovirus infection. Each CDR3 protein gets one entry after TCRdb re-called the reads with MiXCR. This table has approximately 400,000 distinct CDR3 sequences, 30% to 40% appearing once. Sequences were obtained from PBMCs. The receptors shown here come from a human donor in good health (CMV status not recorded). Some clones in this sample may be carry-over from other donors' samples.

The rearrangement joins TRBV27 to TRBJ2-1; 11 nucleotides agree with TRBD2. The CDR3 is made up of 17 amino acids. The V and J ends lost 2 bases and 9 bases, in that order; junction bases with no gene match: 12. The germline CDR1 and CDR2 sequences are MNHEY and SMNVEV (reference sequence). Here the CDR3 reads CASSLKTSGVPIREQFF. The CDR3 bases are TGTGCCAGCAGTTTAAAGACTAGCGGGGTGCCCATCCGTGAGCAGTTCTTC.

J is TRBJ1-2 and V is TRBV27, with 7 bases identical to TRBD1. The CDR3 loop spans 16 amino acids. Germline CDR1 is MNHEY and CDR2 is SMNVEV (reference sequence). With 5 bases clipped from V and 6 bases from J, the junction kept 15 bases outside the gene matches. CDR3 nucleotides: TGTGCCAGCAGTCCCGCACAGGGGCTGCTAAGGCATGGCTACACCTTC. Its protein is CASSPAQGLLRHGYTF.

The gene calls are TRBV7-2 and TRBJ2-2; D gene unclear. Germline CDR1 and CDR2: SGHTA and FQGNSA. V dropped 1 base and J dropped 3 bases, with 15 bases sitting between them. CDR3 size: 17 residues. CDR3 region: CASSLDNWLAHTGELFF. The CDR3 DNA sequence: TGTGCCAGCAGCTTAGATAATTGGCTGGCCCACACCGGGGAGCTGTTTTTT.

This clonotype was seen a handful of times. This sequence joins TRBV10-2 and TRBJ2-5; D is possibly TRBD2 (6 bases). V lost 3 bases and J 5 bases, leaving 10 bases between the germline ends. This CDR3 region has 13 residues. Germline V gene sequence: CDR1 WSHSY, CDR2 SAAADI. In nucleotides, the CDR3 is TGCGCCAGCAGTGATTTGCGGGGTGAGACCCAGTACTTC. Translation gives CASSDLRGETQYF.

About this clonotype itself: The CDR3 ends on some other residue instead of the conserved phenylalanine or tryptophan, so this is likely a read error. The genes are TRBV7-2 and TRBJ1-6; D unresolved. This CDR3 region has 11 residues. The germline V gene has CDR1 SGHTA and CDR2 FQGNSA. V gave up 5 bases and J gave up 13 bases, with 9 bases separating them. In nucleotides, the CDR3 is TGTGCCAGCAGCCATGACTACCCCCTCCACGTT. It encodes CASSHDYPLHV.

About this clonotype: Germline is not matched at one junction end, which may reflect a read error. The V and J genes are TRBV7-9 and TRBJ1-6, with a tentative D call TRBD1 (6 bases). The germline gives CDR1 SEHNR, CDR2 FQNEAQ (reference sequence). This CDR3 has 15 residues. The chain's CDR3 is CASNLVRGYGSPLHF. As DNA, the CDR3 is TGTGCCAGCAACTTAGTCAGGGGCTATGGTTCACCCCTCCACTTT.

This clonotype was picked up many times. The gene calls are TRBV7-6 and TRBJ2-7; 7 positions match TRBD1. After removal of 2 bases from V and 2 bases from J, the junction contained 3 bases not matched to a gene. The CDR3 runs 14 residues. Germline CDR1 is SGHVS and CDR2 is FNYEAQ. CDR3 bases: TGTGCCAGCAGCTTATCGGGACAGACCTACGAGCAGTACTTC. Residues: CASSLSGQTYEQYF.

This clonotype has just a few counts. The chain employs TRBV27 and TRBJ1-5; TRBD1 matches 7 bases. V shed 5 bases and J 4 bases; nucleotides not matched to a gene: 5. CDR1 and CDR2 (germline): MNHEY, SMNVEV (reference sequence). This CDR3 is 14 amino acids long. The CDR3 nucleotides read TGTGCCAGCAGTGAACCGGGACAGAATCAGCCCCAGCATTTT. Translated, it gives CASSEPGQNQPQHF.

This chain uses TRBV14 with TRBJ1-1; 10 bases map to TRBD1. The CDR3 length is 14 residues. Germline V CDR1 and CDR2: SGHDN, FVKESK. V lost 4 bases, J lost 7 bases, and 6 bases stayed unmatched. This chain's CDR3 is CASSPGQGLLEAFF. The CDR3 coding sequence is TGTGCCAGCAGCCCGGGACAGGGGCTCCTTGAAGCTTTCTTT.

In this sample, this clonotype turned up a few times. The V gene is TRBV27, the J gene TRBJ2-6; no firm D call. Trimming pared 0 bases from V and 0 bases from J, leaving 15 bases between. From germline, CDR1 is MNHEY and CDR2 SMNVEV (reference sequence). The CDR3 consists of 19 residues. CDR3 DNA sequence: TGTGCCAGCAGTTTATCCCCCCCAGGAGACCTCTCTGGGGCCAACGTCCTGACTTTC. Translation: CASSLSPPGDLSGANVLTF.

This clonotype has just one count. Germline is not matched at one junction end, which may reflect a read error. The rearrangement uses TRBV7-3 and TRBJ1-1; TRBD1 agrees at 7 bases. CDR1 and CDR2 (germline): SGHTA, FQGTGA. This CDR3 comprises 13 residues. The CDR3 here is CASSSTQGTAMLF. In nucleotides, the CDR3 is TGTGCCAGCAGCTCGACCCAGGGGACAGCGATGTTATTT.

The V gene is TRBV7-9, the J gene TRBJ2-2; the match to TRBD2 covers 7 bases. Germline V gene lookup returns CDR1 SEHNR and CDR2 FQNEAQ (reference sequence). The CDR3 length is 15 residues. The V gene end was trimmed by 1 base and the J gene end by 6 bases; junction bases not matched to a gene: 5. DNA for the CDR3: TGTGCCAGCAGCTTAGTGACTAGCTGGGCCGGGGAGCTGTTTTTT. Protein: CASSLVTSWAGELFF.

The V gene is TRBV20-1, the J gene TRBJ1-1; the D is unclear. Germline V CDR1 and CDR2: DFQATT, SNEGSKA (reference sequence). The CDR3 loop spans 11 amino acids. V was clipped by 6 bases and J by 8 bases, with 13 bases between them. The CDR3 region has the DNA TGCAGTGCCACTCCTTTCGGAGAAGCTTTCTTT. Residues: CSATPFGEAFF.

This CDR3 reads CASSIEERDSNQPQHF. The CDR3 nucleotides are TGTGCCAGTAGTATAGAAGAAAGAGATAGCAATCAGCCCCAGCATTTT. The V and J genes are TRBV19 and TRBJ1-5, with D hard to call. CDR1 is LNHDA and CDR2 is SQIVND in the germline V gene (reference sequence). V was cut by 0 bases and J by 0 bases, with 9 bases left in between. CDR3 length equals 16 residues.

This clonotype was detected many times. The CDR3 DNA reads as TGTGCCAGTAGTCACAGGGGGTGGAACACCGGGGAGCTGTTTTTT. Amino acids: CASSHRGWNTGELFF. The chain employs TRBV19 and TRBJ2-2, with 8 nucleotides matching TRBD1. Germline V gives CDR1 LNHDA, CDR2 SQIVND (reference sequence). Trimming took 5 bases from V and 1 from J; bases not matched to a gene: 3. The CDR3 is 15 amino acids.

This clonotype was detected a few times. V is TRBV27 and J is TRBJ2-1; TRBD1 might be the D (6 bases). The CDR3 spans 14 residues. V lost 5 bases, J lost 2 bases, and 10 bases lay in between. Germline V gene data show CDR1 as MNHEY and CDR2 as SMNVEV (reference sequence). The CDR3 bases are TGTGCCAGCAGTCCCCGGACAGCCTACAATGAGCAGTTCTTC. Translating gives CASSPRTAYNEQFF.

The rearrangement joins TRBV7-9 to TRBJ2-2; no clear D gene. Germline V gives CDR1 SEHNR, CDR2 FQNEAQ (reference sequence). V lost 4 bases and J lost 7, with 13 bases in between. The CDR3 sequence is 14 residues long. The CDR3 protein is CASSWQTGVGELFF. The DNA for the CDR3 is TGTGCCAGCAGCTGGCAGACTGGTGTCGGGGAGCTGTTTTTT.

This clonotype was found many times. The chain has TRBV12-3 or TRBV12-4 and TRBJ1-5; possibly TRBD1 for D (5 bases). Trimming left V 6 bases short and J 0 bases short, with 9 bases between. The CDR3 runs 14 residues. For the CDR3, the DNA is TGTGCCAGCAGGGGACTTTATAGCAATCAGCCCCAGCATTTT. This translates into CASRGLYSNQPQHF.

At least ten counts were recorded for this clonotype. The gene calls are TRBV6-1 and TRBJ2-1; possible D gene TRBD2, 6 bases. Between the trimmed V and J ends, which lost 3 bases and 9 bases, there was a span of 21 bases. The CDR3 extends over 16 amino acids. Per the germline V gene, CDR1 is MNHNS and CDR2 is SASEGT. CDR3 nucleotide sequence: TGTGCCAGCAGTGATCCGACTAGTTATACTGGGGGTGAGCAGTTCTTC. This sequence encodes CASSDPTSYTGGEQFF.

This clonotype was observed at least ten times. The rearrangement links TRBV7-2 to TRBJ2-7, with TRBD1 identical over 8 bases. Germline assignment: CDR1 SGHTA and CDR2 FQGNSA. V lost 5 bases to trimming and J lost 3 bases; unmatched junction nucleotides: 3. The CDR3 spans 13 residues. The CDR3 nucleotides are TGTGCCAGCAGCCCCGGACAGGGCTACGAGCAGTACTTC. It specifies CASSPGQGYEQYF. The full variable domain, completed using reference TRBV7-2 and TRBJ2-7, is GAGVSQSPSNKVTEKGKDVELRCDPISGHTALYWYRQSLGQGLEFLIYFQGNSAPDKSGLPSDRFSAERTGGSVSTLTIQRTQQEDSAVYLCASSPGQGYEQYFGPGTRLTVT.

This clonotype occurred a few times. This sequence joins TRBV28 and TRBJ1-6, with TRBD1 as a possible D gene (5 bases). Germline lookup yields CDR1 MDHEN and CDR2 SYDVKM. V shed 6 bases and J shed 7 bases, with 16 bases lying between them. The CDR3 is 15 residues long. This CDR3 reads CASRQTDRGNSPLHF. DNA for the CDR3: TGTGCCAGCAGGCAGACAGATCGTGGCAATTCACCCCTCCACTTT. Based on the CDR3 plus reference TRBV28 and TRBJ1-6, the full variable domain is DVKVTQSSRYLVKRTGEKVFLECVQDMDHENMFWYRQDPGLGLRLIYFSYDVKMKEKGDIPEGYSVSREKKERFSLILESASTNQTSMYLCASRQTDRGNSPLHFGNGTRLTVT.

The V gene is TRBV2, the J gene TRBJ2-3, with 7 bases matching TRBD2. In germline, CDR1 is SNHLY, CDR2 FYNNEI. The CDR3 has 15 amino acids. V shed 2 bases, J shed 4 bases, and the junction held 6 bases outside the gene matches. The CDR3 spells CASSERASGADTQYF. In nucleotides, the CDR3 is TGTGCCAGCAGTGAAAGGGCTAGCGGTGCAGATACGCAGTATTTT.

This chain uses TRBV28 with TRBJ1-4, with D hard to call. This CDR3 has 15 amino acids. V dropped 4 bases and J dropped 0 bases, with 9 bases sitting between them. Germline CDR1 MDHEN, CDR2 SYDVKM. The CDR3 DNA reads TGTGCCAGCAGTTCCCAAACTGCAACTAATGAAAAACTGTTTTTT. This translates into CASSSQTATNEKLFF.

This clonotype has more than one count but fewer than ten. V is TRBV7-9 and J is TRBJ2-2, with D maybe TRBD1 (5 bases). The CDR3 runs to 15 residues. In germline, CDR1 is SEHNR, CDR2 FQNEAQ (reference sequence). V shed 4 bases and J shed 6 bases, with 15 bases lying between them. This CDR3 is CASSSVTGDAGELFF. CDR3 in DNA: TGTGCCAGCAGCTCTGTTACAGGTGACGCCGGGGAGCTGTTTTTT.

V gene TRBV6-1 combines with J gene TRBJ2-3, with a weak D call TRBD2 (6 bases). Germline V lookup: CDR1 MNHNS, CDR2 SASEGT. Deletions cut 8 bases from V and 1 base from J, with 16 bases between. The CDR3 totals 15 residues. This CDR3 reads CASRLESGGTDTQYF. CDR3 in DNA: TGTGCCAGCCGTTTAGAGTCGGGGGGCACAGATACGCAGTATTTT.